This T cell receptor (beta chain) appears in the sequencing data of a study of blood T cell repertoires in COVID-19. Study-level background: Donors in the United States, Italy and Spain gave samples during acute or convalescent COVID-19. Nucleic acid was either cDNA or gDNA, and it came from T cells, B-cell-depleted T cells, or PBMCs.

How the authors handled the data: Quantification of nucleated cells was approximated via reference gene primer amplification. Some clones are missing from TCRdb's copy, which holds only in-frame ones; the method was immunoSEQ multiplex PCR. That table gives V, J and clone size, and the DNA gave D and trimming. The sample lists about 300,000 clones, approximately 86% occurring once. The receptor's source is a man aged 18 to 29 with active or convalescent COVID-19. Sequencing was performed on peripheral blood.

CDR3 region: CASSPRDREYEQYF. DNA for the CDR3: TGTGCCAGCAGCCCCCGGGACAGGGAATACGAGCAGTACTTC. The genes are TRBV11-3 and TRBJ2-7; 9 bases agree with TRBD1. With 5 bases clipped from V and 4 bases from J, the junction kept 6 bases outside the gene matches. The germline gives CDR1 SGHNT, CDR2 YENEEA. The CDR3 is made up of 14 amino acids.